This T cell receptor beta chain stems from a study of cytomegalovirus exposure and HLA in healthy donors. As regards this clone: The same CDR3 also results from other DNA sequences found in this sample.

The PCR employed 60 Vbeta primers together with 13 Jbeta primers. Libraries were prepared by immunoSEQ multiplex PCR; TCRdb keeps only in-frame clonotypes and omits some of them. The table has about 100,000 clones, about four fifths seen once. The V gene lost 0 bases and the J gene lost 1 base, with 10 bases spanning the gap. This CDR3 has 15 amino acids. From germline, CDR1 is MNHEY and CDR2 SMNVEV (reference sequence). This TCR was sampled from a woman between 65 and 79 years old in good health and CMV-seropositive. Source material: PBMCs. The chain couples TRBV27 to TRBJ2-7; perhaps TRBD1 as D (5 bases). This chain's CDR3 is CASSLSAGPSYEQYF. For the CDR3, the DNA is TGTGCCAGCAGTTTATCCGCAGGGCCGTCCTACGAGCAGTACTTC.